These T cell receptor beta chains were read from a single sample in a study of a mutant IDH1 vaccine in newly diagnosed glioma. These receptors have no identified antigens. The data were produced by immunoSEQ multiplex PCR, yet TCRdb's version contains in-frame clones alone and is incomplete. The sample yields tens of thousands of clones, 82% seen once. Sequenced here: PBMCs, sampled from a glioma patient whose treatment included an IDH1 peptide vaccine. The receptors come from a man aged 35 to 55 with glioma. Some clones in this sample may be carry-over from other donors' samples. Each CDR3 is given with its conserved first and last residue. Fields, in order: clone size, V gene, J gene, D gene, CDR3 protein, CDR3 DNA. A D gene is named only where the DNA matches it firmly. Clone size is shown for a subset of rows, as once, few, many or a class of expanded clone.

size: -; V: TRBV6-1; J: TRBJ1-4; D: -; CDR3: CASSRLRGTNEKLFF; DNA: TGTGCCAGCAGCAGACTACGAGGGACTAATGAAAAACTGTTTTTT
size: few; V: TRBV7-9; J: TRBJ1-2; D: -; CDR3: CASSSAYLGTANYGYTF; DNA: TGTGCCAGCAGCTCCGCCTACCTCGGGACGGCTAACTATGGCTACACCTTC
size: -; V: TRBV5-1; J: TRBJ2-7; D: -; CDR3: CASSLAGENYEQYF; DNA: TGCGCCAGCAGCTTGGCCGGGGAAAACTACGAGCAGTACTTC
size: -; V: TRBV2; J: TRBJ1-3; D: -; CDR3: CASSPGTHSGNTIYF; DNA: TGTGCCAGCAGCCCAGGGACACACTCTGGAAACACCATATATTTT
size: -; V: TRBV5-4; J: TRBJ2-7; D: -; CDR3: CASSPRVGEAYEQYF; DNA: TGTGCCAGCTCCCCCCGGGTAGGGGAGGCCTACGAGCAGTACTTT
size: -; V: TRBV6-1; J: TRBJ1-1; D: TRBD1; CDR3: CASSEVDRVFSTEAFF; DNA: TGTGCCAGCAGTGAAGTTGACAGGGTTTTTTCCACTGAAGCTTTCTTT
size: -; V: TRBV6-5; J: TRBJ1-2; D: -; CDR3: CASSQGQKGYTF; DNA: TGTGCCAGCAGTCAAGGACAGAAGGGCTACACCTTC
size: -; V: TRBV7-7; J: TRBJ2-5; D: -; CDR3: CASSPYRGQETQYF; DNA: TGTGCTAGCAGCCCTTACCGTGGGCAAGAGACCCAGTACTTC
size: -; V: TRBV7-9; J: TRBJ1-1; D: -; CDR3: CASSPVQGSRNTEAFF; DNA: TGTGCCAGCAGCCCAGTACAGGGTTCAAGGAACACTGAAGCTTTCTTT
size: -; V: TRBV9; J: TRBJ2-7; D: -; CDR3: CASSPLGGEQYF; DNA: TGTGCCAGCAGCCCTCTAGGAGGCGAGCAGTACTTC
size: -; V: TRBV19; J: TRBJ2-5; D: TRBD2; CDR3: CASSIGTSGGTQETQYF; DNA: TGTGCCAGTAGTATTGGGACTAGCGGGGGTACCCAAGAGACCCAGTACTTC
size: -; V: TRBV9; J: TRBJ1-2; D: -; CDR3: CASSPGEHYGYTF; DNA: TGTGCCAGCAGCCCCGGGGAGCACTATGGCTACACCTTC
size: -; V: TRBV14; J: TRBJ1-2; D: -; CDR3: CASSQDSANYGYTF; DNA: TGTGCCAGCAGCCAAGATTCCGCTAACTATGGCTACACCTTC
size: few; V: TRBV2; J: TRBJ1-5; D: -; CDR3: CAKTGGLLLNQPQHF; DNA: TGTGCCAAGACAGGAGGTCTTCTACTCAATCAGCCCCAGCATTTT
size: -; V: TRBV4-1; J: TRBJ1-2; D: -; CDR3: CASSPRAGRVDGYTF; DNA: TGCGCCAGCAGCCCCCGGGCAGGGAGAGTGGATGGCTACACCTTC
size: -; V: TRBV28; J: TRBJ2-7; D: -; CDR3: CASSFRGEQYF; DNA: TGTGCCAGCAGTTTCAGGGGTGAGCAGTACTTC
size: -; V: TRBV5-5; J: TRBJ1-4; D: -; CDR3: CASSGGRSNEKLFF; DNA: TGTGCCAGCAGCGGGGGGCGGAGTAATGAAAAACTGTTTTTT
size: -; V: TRBV18; J: TRBJ1-3; D: -; CDR3: CATTQGQWDSGNTIYF; DNA: TGTGCCACAACCCAAGGACAGTGGGATTCTGGAAACACCATATATTTT
size: once; V: TRBV4-1; J: TRBJ2-2; D: -; CDR3: CASSQDARGGELFF; DNA: TGCGCCAGCAGCCAAGACGCTAGAGGCGGGGAGCTGTTTTTT
size: -; V: TRBV6-1; J: TRBJ2-2; D: TRBD1; CDR3: CANGQGTGELFF; DNA: TGTGCCAACGGACAGGGCACCGGGGAGCTGTTTTTT
size: -; V: TRBV4-1; J: TRBJ1-3; D: -; CDR3: CASSAGVDGNTIYF; DNA: TGCGCCAGCAGTGCAGGGGTGGATGGAAACACCATATATTTT
size: -; V: TRBV4-3; J: TRBJ1-2; D: -; CDR3: CASSQEGTNYGYTF; DNA: TGCGCCAGCAGCCAAGAAGGGACCAACTATGGCTACACCTTC
size: -; V: TRBV19; J: TRBJ1-2; D: -; CDR3: CASSIGGHYGYTF; DNA: TGTGCCAGTAGTATAGGGGGGCACTATGGCTACACCTTC
size: once; V: TRBV4-2; J: TRBJ1-5; D: -; CDR3: CASSQGRQGFSNQPQHF; DNA: TGTGCCAGCAGCCAAGGACGGCAGGGATTCAGCAATCAGCCCCAGCATTTT
size: few; V: TRBV5-1; J: TRBJ1-6; D: -; CDR3: CASRRGEGNSPLHF; DNA: TGCGCCAGCAGACGGGGTGAGGGCAATTCACCCCTCCACTTT
size: -; V: TRBV2; J: TRBJ2-3; D: -; CDR3: CASSARRQGTDTQYF; DNA: TGTGCCAGCAGCGCCCGGCGGCAGGGCACAGATACGCAGTATTTT